The present T cell receptor beta chain was sequenced within a study of regulatory T cells in long-lasting Graves disease. iRepertoire HTBI primers and Arm-PCR of CDR3 regions built TCR beta libraries. TCRdb re-called the multiplex PCR reads with MiXCR, one entry per CDR3 protein. Of some 560,000 distinct CDR3 sequences listed, about 16% are singletons. CDR1 SNHLY and CDR2 FYNNEI come from the germline V gene. V lost 4 bases to trimming and J lost 4 bases; unmatched junction nucleotides: 12. The CDR3 sequence is 19 residues long. This sample's time point: newly diagnosed GD, antithyroid drugs for less than 3 months. After RNA was extracted from PBMCs, the TCR library was made from it. These data are also associated with another study on T cells in Graves' hyperthyroidism and ophthalmopathy.

Sequenced here: peripheral blood mononuclear cells (PBMCs), sampled at new diagnosis, from a patient treated with antithyroid drugs. The receptor's source is a woman aged 35-65 years with Graves disease. This sequence joins TRBV2 and TRBJ2-3, with 15 bases aligning to TRBD2. The CDR3 reads CASSVQTEGLAGGSDTQYF. The CDR3 DNA is TGTGCCAGCAGTGTCCAAACCGAGGGACTAGCGGGGGGTTCAGATACGCAGTATTTT. Looking up the rest from reference TRBV2 and TRBJ2-3 gives the full variable domain: EPEVTQTPSHQVTQMGQEVILRCVPISNHLYFYWYRQILGQKVEFLVSFYNNEISEKSEIFDDQFSVERPDGSNFTLKIRSTKLEDSAMYFCASSVQTEGLAGGSDTQYFGPGTRLTVL.